Included here is one T cell receptor (beta chain) sequence, with context. This entry belongs to a study of blood T cell repertoires in COVID-19. Assay used: immunoSEQ multiplex PCR; TCRdb lists only in-frame clones, some missing. This table has around 130,000 clones, roughly 80% appearing once. Losses at the gene ends were 4 bases for V and 5 bases for J; bases not matched to a gene: 0. Germline values: CDR1 SGHVS, CDR2 FNYEAQ. This CDR3 is 12 amino acids long. Material for sequencing was PBMCs or T cells enriched from blood (not recorded which). The clonotype comes from a woman under 30 who had been exposed to COVID-19. The gene calls are TRBV7-6 and TRBJ2-5; 8 bases fit TRBD1. The CDR3 spells CASSWTGETQYF. The DNA for the CDR3 is TGTGCCAGCAGCTGGACAGGGGAGACCCAGTACTTC.